This note documents a single TCR beta chain sequence. Antigen specificity is unknown. A much larger clone sits a single nucleotide away, making a read error possible. The investigators amplified TCR beta CDR3 regions from RNA transcripts. HTBI primers were employed in a first-round RT-PCR of the TCR CDR3. One entry per CDR3 protein, called by TCRdb with MiXCR from the multiplex PCR reads. The sample contains approximately 380,000 distinct CDR3 sequences, about a fifth of which appear only once. The data belong to a study of T cells in Graves' hyperthyroidism and ophthalmopathy. Study context: The blood sample was taken at first diagnosis, before treatment began.

Study-wide results and caveats: In validation, the model predicted ophthalmopathy. These predictions came a median approximately 5.9 months before onset. Blood also held most thyroid clonotypes expanded beyond 0.001.

Each diagnosis drew on symptoms, thyroxine, TRAb, thyroid ultrasound and orbital computed tomography findings. This CDR3 has 11 amino acids. V gene TRBV12-3 or TRBV12-4 combines with J gene TRBJ2-5, with D tentatively TRBD1 or TRBD2 (5 bases each). Source material: blood. This TCR derives from a woman aged 18 to 35 with Graves' hyperthyroidism. The CDR3 nucleotides read TGTGCCAGCAGTACCCTGGGGACCAAGTACTTC. It specifies CASSTLGTKYF.